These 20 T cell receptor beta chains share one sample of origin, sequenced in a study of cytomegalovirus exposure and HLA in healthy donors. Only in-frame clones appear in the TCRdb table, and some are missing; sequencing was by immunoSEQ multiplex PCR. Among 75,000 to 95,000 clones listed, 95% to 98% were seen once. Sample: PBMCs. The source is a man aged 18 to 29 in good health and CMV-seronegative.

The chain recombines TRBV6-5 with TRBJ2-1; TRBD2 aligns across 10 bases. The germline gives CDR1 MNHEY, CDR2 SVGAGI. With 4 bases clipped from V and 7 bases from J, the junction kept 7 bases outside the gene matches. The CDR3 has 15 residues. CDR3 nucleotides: TGTGCCAGCAGTTCCCTAGCGGGAGTCGGGAATGAGCAGTTCTTC. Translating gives CASSSLAGVGNEQFF.

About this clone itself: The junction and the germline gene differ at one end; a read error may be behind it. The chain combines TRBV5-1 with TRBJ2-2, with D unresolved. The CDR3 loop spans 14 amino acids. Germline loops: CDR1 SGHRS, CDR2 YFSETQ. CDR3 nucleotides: TGCGCCAGCAGCTTGATCAGGAACGCCGGGGAGCTGTTTTTT. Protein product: CASSLIRNAGELFF.

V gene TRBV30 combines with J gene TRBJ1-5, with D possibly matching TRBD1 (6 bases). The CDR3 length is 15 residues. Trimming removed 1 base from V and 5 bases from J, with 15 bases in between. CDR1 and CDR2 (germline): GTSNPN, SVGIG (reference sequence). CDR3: CAWSAGAAGDQPQHF. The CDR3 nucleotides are TGTGCCTGGAGTGCAGGGGCGGCAGGGGATCAGCCCCAGCATTTT.

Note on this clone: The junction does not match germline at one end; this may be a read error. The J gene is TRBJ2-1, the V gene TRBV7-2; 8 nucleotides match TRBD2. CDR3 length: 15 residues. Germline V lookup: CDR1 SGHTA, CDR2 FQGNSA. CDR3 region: CASSSTSGSFNEQFF. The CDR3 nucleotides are TGTGCCAGCAGCTCCACTAGCGGTTCCTTCAATGAGCAGTTCTTC.

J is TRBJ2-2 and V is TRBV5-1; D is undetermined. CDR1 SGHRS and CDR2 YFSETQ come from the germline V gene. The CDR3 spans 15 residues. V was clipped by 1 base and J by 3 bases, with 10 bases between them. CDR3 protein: CASSLRGPDTGELFF. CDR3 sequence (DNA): TGCGCCAGCAGCTTGCGTGGGCCAGACACCGGGGAGCTGTTTTTT.

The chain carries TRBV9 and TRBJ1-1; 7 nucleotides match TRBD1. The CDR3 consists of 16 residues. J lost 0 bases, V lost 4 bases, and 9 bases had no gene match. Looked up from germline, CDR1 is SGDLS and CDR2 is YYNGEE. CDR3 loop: CASSPRGQQVNTEAFF. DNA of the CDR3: TGTGCCAGCAGCCCGAGGGGACAGCAAGTGAACACTGAAGCTTTCTTT.

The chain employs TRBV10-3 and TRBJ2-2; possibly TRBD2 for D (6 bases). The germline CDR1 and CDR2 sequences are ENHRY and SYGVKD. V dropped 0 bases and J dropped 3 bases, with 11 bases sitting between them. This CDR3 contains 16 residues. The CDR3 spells CAISESWREDTGELFF. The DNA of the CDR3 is TGTGCCATCAGTGAGTCTTGGCGGGAAGACACCGGGGAGCTGTTTTTT.

CDR3 in amino acids: CASSPLPGLADSSTDTQYF. The CDR3 coding sequence is TGTGCCAGCTCACCCCTACCGGGACTAGCGGACTCTAGCACAGATACGCAGTATTTT. The chain is built from TRBV18 and TRBJ2-3; 11 bases agree with TRBD2. The V and J ends lost 3 bases and 0 bases, in that order; junction bases with no gene match: 11. From germline, CDR1 is KGHSH and CDR2 LQKENI. The CDR3 is made up of 19 amino acids.

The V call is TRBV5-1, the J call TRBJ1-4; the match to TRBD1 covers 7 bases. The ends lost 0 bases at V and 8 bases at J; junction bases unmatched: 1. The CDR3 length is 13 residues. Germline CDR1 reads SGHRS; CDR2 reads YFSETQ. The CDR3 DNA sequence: TGCGCCAGCAGCTTGGTACAGGGGGAAAAACTGTTTTTT. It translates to CASSLVQGEKLFF.

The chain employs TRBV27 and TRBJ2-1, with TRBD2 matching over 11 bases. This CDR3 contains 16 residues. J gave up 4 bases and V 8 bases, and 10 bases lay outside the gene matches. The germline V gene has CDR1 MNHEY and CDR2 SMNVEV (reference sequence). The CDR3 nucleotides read TGTGCCAGCTGCGGACCGGGACTAGCGGAATACAATGAGCAGTTCTTC. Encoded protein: CASCGPGLAEYNEQFF.

The DNA for the CDR3 is TGTGCCAGCAGCTTAAGCCAGGGAACTGAAGCTTTCTTT. Its protein product is CASSLSQGTEAFF. The chain links TRBV11-3 to TRBJ1-1; D is perhaps TRBD1 (5 bases). The CDR3 runs to 13 residues. The V gene's germline CDR1 is SGHNT and CDR2 YENEEA. With 2 bases removed from V and 5 bases from J, the gap between germline ends came to 9 bases.

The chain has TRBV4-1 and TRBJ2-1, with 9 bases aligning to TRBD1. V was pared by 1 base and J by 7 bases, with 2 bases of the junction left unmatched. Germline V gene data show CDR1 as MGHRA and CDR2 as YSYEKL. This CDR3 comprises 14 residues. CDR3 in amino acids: CASSQVDRGNEQFF. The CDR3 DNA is TGCGCCAGCAGCCAAGTTGACAGGGGGAATGAGCAGTTCTTC.

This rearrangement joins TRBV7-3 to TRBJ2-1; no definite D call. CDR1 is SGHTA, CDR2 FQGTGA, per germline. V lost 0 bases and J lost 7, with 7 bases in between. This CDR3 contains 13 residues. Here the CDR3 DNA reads TGTGCCAGCAGCTTAACCTCTGAGAATGAGCAGTTCTTC. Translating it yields CASSLTSENEQFF. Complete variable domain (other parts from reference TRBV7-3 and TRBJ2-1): GAGVSQTPSNKVTEKGKYVELRCDPISGHTALYWYRQSLGQGPEFLIYFQGTGAADDSGLPNDRFFAVRPEGSVSTLKIQRTERGDSAVYLCASSLTSENEQFFGPGTRLTVL.

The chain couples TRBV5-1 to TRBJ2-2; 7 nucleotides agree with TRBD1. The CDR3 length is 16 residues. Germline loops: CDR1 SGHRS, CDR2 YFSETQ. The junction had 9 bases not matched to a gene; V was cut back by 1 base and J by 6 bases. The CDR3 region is CASSLTDRPDSGELFF. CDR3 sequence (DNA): TGCGCCAGCAGCTTGACGGACAGGCCCGATTCCGGGGAGCTGTTTTTT.

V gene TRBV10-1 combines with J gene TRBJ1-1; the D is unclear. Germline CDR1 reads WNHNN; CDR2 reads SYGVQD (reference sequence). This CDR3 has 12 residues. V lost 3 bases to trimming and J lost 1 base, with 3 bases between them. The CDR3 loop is CASSDRNTEAFF. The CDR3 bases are TGCGCCAGCAGTGATCGGAACACTGAAGCTTTCTTT.

The CDR3 sequence: CASSLPGQNQPQHF. CDR3 sequence (DNA): TGCGCCAGCAGCCTCCCGGGACAGAATCAGCCCCAGCATTTT. This sequence joins TRBV4-1 and TRBJ1-5, with TRBD1 identical over 7 bases. This CDR3 is 14 amino acids long. Unmatched junction bases numbered 4, after V lost 4 bases and J lost 4 bases. CDR1 and CDR2 from the germline V gene are MGHRA and YSYEKL.

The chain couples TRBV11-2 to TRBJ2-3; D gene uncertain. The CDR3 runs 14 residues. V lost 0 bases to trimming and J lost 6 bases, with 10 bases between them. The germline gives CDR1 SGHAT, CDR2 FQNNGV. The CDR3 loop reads CASSLESGRDTQYF. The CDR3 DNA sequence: TGTGCCAGCAGCTTAGAAAGTGGCAGGGATACGCAGTATTTT.

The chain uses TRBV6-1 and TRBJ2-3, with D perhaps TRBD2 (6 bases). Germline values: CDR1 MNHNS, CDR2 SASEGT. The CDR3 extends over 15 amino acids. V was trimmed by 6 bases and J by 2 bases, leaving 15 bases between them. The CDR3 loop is CASRGPWGDTDTQYF. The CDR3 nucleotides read TGTGCCAGCAGAGGGCCGTGGGGGGACACAGATACGCAGTATTTT.

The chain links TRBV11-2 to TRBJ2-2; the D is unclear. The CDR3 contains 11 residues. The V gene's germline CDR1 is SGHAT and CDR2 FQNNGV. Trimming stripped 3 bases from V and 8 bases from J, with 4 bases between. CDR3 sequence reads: CASSFYGELFF. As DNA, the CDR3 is TGTGCCAGCAGCTTCTATGGGGAGCTGTTTTTT.

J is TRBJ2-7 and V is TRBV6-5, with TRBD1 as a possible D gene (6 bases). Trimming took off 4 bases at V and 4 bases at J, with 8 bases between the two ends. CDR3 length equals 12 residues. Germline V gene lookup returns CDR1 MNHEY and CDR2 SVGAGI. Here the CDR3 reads CASSSGQYEQYF. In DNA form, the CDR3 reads TGTGCCAGCAGTTCAGGACAGTACGAGCAGTACTTC.